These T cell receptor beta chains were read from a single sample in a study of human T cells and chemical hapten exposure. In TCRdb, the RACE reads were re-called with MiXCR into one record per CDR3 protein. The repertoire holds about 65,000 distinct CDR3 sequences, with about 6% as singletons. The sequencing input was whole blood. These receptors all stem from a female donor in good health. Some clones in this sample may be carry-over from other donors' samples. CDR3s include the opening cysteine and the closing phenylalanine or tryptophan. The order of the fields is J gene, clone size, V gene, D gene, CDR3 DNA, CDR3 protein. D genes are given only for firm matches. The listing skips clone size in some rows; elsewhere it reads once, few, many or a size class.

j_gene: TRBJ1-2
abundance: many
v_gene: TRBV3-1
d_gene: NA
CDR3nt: TGTGCCAGCAGCAAATACAGGGAGGTTGACTATGGCTACACCTTC
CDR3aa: CASSKYREVDYGYTF

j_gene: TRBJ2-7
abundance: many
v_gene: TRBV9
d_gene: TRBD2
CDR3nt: TGTGCCAGCAGCGTAGACACTAGCGGGTACGAGCAGTACTTC
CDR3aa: CASSVDTSGYEQYF

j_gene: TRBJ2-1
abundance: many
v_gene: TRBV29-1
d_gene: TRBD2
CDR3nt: TGCAGCGTGACCCCACTAGCGGGAGAGGGCAATGAGCAGTTCTTC
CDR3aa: CSVTPLAGEGNEQFF

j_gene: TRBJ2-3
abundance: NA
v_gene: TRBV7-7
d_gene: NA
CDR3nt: TGTGCTAGCAGCCCTAGCCCCGGGGAAACAGATACGCAGTATTTT
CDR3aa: CASSPSPGETDTQYF

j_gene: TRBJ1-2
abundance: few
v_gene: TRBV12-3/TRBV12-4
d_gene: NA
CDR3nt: TGTGCCAGCAGTTTAGAGGGACACTATGGCTACACCTTC
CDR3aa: CASSLEGHYGYTF

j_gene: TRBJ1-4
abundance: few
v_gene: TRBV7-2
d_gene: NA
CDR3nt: TGTGCCAGCAGCTCCCTAGCGGGAGCCTCTAATGAAAAACTGTTTTTT
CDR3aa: CASSSLAGASNEKLFF

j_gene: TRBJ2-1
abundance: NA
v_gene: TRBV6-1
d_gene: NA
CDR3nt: TGTGCCAGCAGTGTCGTAAGGACTTACAATGAGCAGTTCTTC
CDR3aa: CASSVVRTYNEQFF

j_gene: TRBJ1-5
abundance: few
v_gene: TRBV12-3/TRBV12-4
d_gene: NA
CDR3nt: TGTGCCAGCAGTTCCAACAGGGTTTCTCAGCCCCAGAATTTT
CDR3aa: CASSSNRVSQPQNF

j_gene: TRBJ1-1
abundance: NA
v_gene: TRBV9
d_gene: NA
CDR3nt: TGTGCCAGCAGCCCCTGGGCGGGACAGAACACTGAAGCTTTCTTT
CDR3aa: CASSPWAGQNTEAFF

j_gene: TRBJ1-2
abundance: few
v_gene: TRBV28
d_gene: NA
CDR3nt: TGTGCCAGCAGTTTATCCGGCCCCGTTCATTATGGCTACACCTTC
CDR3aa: CASSLSGPVHYGYTF

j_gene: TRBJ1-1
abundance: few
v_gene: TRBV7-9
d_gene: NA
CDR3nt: TGTGCCAGCAGCTCGCGTCAGACACCGAACACTGAAGCTTTCTTT
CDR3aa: CASSSRQTPNTEAFF

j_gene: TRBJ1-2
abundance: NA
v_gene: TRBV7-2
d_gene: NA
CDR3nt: TGTGCCAGCAGCGAAGCAGCTAACTATGGCTACACCTTC
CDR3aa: CASSEAANYGYTF

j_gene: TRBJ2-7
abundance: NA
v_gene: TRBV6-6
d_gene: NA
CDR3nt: TGTGCCAGCAGAGAACAGCAGTTAGGGGTTGGCGAGCAGTACTTC
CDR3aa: CASREQQLGVGEQYF

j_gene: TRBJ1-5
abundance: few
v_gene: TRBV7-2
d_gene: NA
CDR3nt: TGTGCCAGCAGCTTAAGTAGCAATCAGCCCCAGCATTTT
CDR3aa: CASSLSSNQPQHF

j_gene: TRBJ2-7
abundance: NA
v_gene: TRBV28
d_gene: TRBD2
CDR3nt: TGTGCCAGCAGTGGGACTAGCGGGAGAACCGAGCAGTACTTC
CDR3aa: CASSGTSGRTEQYF

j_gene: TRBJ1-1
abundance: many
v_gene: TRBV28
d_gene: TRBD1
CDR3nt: TGTGCCAGCAGCTCGGACAGGCTAAATTGGGGGAGCACTGAAGCTTTCTTT
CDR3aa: CASSSDRLNWGSTEAFF

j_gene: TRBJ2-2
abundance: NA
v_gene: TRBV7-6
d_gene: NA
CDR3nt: TGTGCCAGCAGCTTAGCGGTCTGGACCGGGGAGCTGTTTTTT
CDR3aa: CASSLAVWTGELFF

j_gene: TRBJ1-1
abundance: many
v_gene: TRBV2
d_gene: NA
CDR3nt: TGTGCCAGCAGTGGAAGTCTGAACACTGAAGCTTTCTTT
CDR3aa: CASSGSLNTEAFF

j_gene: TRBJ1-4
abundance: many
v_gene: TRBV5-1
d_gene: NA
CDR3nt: TGCGCCAGCAGCTTGGAGACAGATGAAAAACTGTTTTTT
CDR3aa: CASSLETDEKLFF

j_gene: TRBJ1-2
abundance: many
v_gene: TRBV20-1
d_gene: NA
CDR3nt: TGCAGTGCTAGAGACGATGGCTACACCTTC
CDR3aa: CSARDDGYTF

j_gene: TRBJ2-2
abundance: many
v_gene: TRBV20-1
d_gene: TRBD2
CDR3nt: TGCAGTGCTAGAGGTTCGAGACTAGCGGGAGATGTCGGGGAGCTGTTTTTT
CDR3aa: CSARGSRLAGDVGELFF

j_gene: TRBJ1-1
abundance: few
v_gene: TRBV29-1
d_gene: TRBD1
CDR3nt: TGCAGCGGGGGACAGGTGAACACTGAAGCTTTCTTT
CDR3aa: CSGGQVNTEAFF

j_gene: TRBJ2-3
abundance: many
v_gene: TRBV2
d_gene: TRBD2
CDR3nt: TGTGCCACCAGGACTAGCGGGATATGGGTCACAGATACGCAGTATTTT
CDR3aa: CATRTSGIWVTDTQYF

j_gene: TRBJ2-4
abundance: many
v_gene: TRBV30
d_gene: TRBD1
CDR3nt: TGTGCCTGGAGAAAAAAGAATCCGGGACAGGGGGCGTCGAAAAACATTCAGTACTTC
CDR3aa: CAWRKKNPGQGASKNIQYF

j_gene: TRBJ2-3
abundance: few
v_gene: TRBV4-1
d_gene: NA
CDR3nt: TGCGCCAGCAGCCAAGAAGTTGGAAGGACGCAGTATTTT
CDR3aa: CASSQEVGRTQYF

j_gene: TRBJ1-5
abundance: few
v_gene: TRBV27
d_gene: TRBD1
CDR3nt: TGTGCCAGCAGCAAGGGGGCAGGTCAGCCCCAGCATTTT
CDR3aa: CASSKGAGQPQHF

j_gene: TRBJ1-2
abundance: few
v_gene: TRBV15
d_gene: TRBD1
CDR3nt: TGTGCCACCAGCAGAGGAGGGACAGCCTATGGCTACACCTTC
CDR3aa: CATSRGGTAYGYTF

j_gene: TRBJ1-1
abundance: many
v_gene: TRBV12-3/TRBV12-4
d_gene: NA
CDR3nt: TGTGCCAGCATTCGAGGGGCCTCGGGGACTGAAGCTTTCTTT
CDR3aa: CASIRGASGTEAFF

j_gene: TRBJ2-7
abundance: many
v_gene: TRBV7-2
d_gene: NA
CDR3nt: TGTGCCAGCAGCTCCACGGCGTGGAAGGCCTACGAGCAGTACTTC
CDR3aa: CASSSTAWKAYEQYF

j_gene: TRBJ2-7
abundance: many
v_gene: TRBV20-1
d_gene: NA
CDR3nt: TGCAGTGCCAGACCGAAGTCCTCCTACGAGCAGTACTTC
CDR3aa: CSARPKSSYEQYF

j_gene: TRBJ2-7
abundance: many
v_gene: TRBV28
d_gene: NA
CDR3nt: TGTGCCAGCAGACATCCCCACTCCTACGAGCAGTACTTC
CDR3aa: CASRHPHSYEQYF

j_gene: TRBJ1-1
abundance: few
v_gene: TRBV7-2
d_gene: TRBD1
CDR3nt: TGTGCCAGCAGCTCCCGGACAGGGGGCTATTATACTGAAGCTTTCTTT
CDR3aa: CASSSRTGGYYTEAFF

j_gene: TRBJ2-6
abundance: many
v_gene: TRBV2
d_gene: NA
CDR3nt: TGTGCCAGCAGTGGTTTATCTCCGTCTGGGGCCAACGTCCTGACTTTC
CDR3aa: CASSGLSPSGANVLTF

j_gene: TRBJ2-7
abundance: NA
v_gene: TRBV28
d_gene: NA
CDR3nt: TGTGCCAGAAGCTGGCCCCTCGGCTCCTACGAGCAGTACTTC
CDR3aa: CARSWPLGSYEQYF

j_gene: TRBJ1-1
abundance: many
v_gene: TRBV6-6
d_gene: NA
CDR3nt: TGTGCCAGCACCCGTTGGGCGACTGAACACATGAACACTGAAGCTTTCTTT
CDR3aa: CASTRWATEHMNTEAFF